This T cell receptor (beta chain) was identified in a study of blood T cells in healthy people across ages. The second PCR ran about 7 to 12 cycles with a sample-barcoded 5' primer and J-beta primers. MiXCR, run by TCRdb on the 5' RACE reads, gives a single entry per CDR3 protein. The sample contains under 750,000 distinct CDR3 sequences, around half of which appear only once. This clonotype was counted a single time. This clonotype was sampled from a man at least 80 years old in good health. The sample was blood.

The CDR3 nucleotides read TGTGCCAGCAGTTACGTGGGCACCGGGTTACCCCTCCACTTT. It codes for CASSYVGTGLPLHF. The rearrangement uses TRBV6-5 and TRBJ1-6; D is unresolved. V lost 2 bases, J lost 12 bases, and 14 bases lay in between. The CDR3 length is 14 residues. CDR1 is MNHEY and CDR2 is SVGAGI in the germline V gene.